These 2 T cell receptor beta chains came from one sample sequenced in a study of blood T cell repertoires in COVID-19. TCRdb's table, derived via immunoSEQ multiplex PCR, lists solely in-frame clones and lacks some. Among 85,000 to 95,000 clones, about 82% were seen once, and the ten largest hold under 30%. Material: peripheral blood. Every receptor here comes from a human donor in a cohort sampled during active COVID-19.

The chain joins TRBV29-1 to TRBJ2-3; D perhaps matches TRBD1 (5 bases). The CDR3 has 13 residues. Between the trimmed V and J ends, which lost 7 bases and 5 bases, there was a span of 16 bases. Germline V lookup: CDR1 SQVTM, CDR2 ANQGSEA. CDR3 DNA: TGCAGCGCCTGTAGGTCCCAGGGAGATACGCAGTATTTT. Protein: CSACRSQGDTQYF.

V and J are TRBV5-1 and TRBJ2-7; 8 bases line up with TRBD1. CDR3 length: 14 amino acids. Germline CDR1 and CDR2: SGHRS and YFSETQ. Trimming at V came to 1 base and at J to 6 bases, leaving 6 bases not matched to a gene. CDR3 in amino acids: CASSLNQGASEQYF. The CDR3 coding sequence is TGCGCCAGCAGCTTGAATCAGGGGGCGAGCGAGCAGTACTTC.